The 2 T cell receptor beta chains listed next were all sequenced from one sample in a study of cytomegalovirus exposure and HLA in healthy donors. Both 60 Vbeta primers and 13 Jbeta primers went into the PCR. Sequencing was performed with immunoSEQ multiplex PCR; in TCRdb, only in-frame clones are kept and a portion is missing. This repertoire shows under 150,000 clones, roughly 80% found once; its top ten account for roughly 4.9%. Source material: PBMCs. The receptors were gathered from a woman in her forties or fifties in good health and CMV-seronegative.

This clone was recorded a few times. V is TRBV2 and J is TRBJ2-6; D perhaps matches TRBD1 (6 bases). The CDR3 has 15 residues. The germline gives CDR1 SNHLY, CDR2 FYNNEI. V was pared by 8 bases and J by 8 bases, with 19 bases between. CDR3 protein: CASGGYREGPNVLTF. The CDR3 region has the DNA TGTGCCAGCGGTGGGTACAGGGAAGGTCCCAACGTCCTGACTTTC.

This chain connects TRBV28 to TRBJ2-5, with unresolved D. CDR1 MDHEN and CDR2 SYDVKM come from the germline V gene. V lost 2 bases to trimming and J lost 2 bases, with 9 bases between them. This CDR3 has 14 amino acids. The CDR3, as DNA: TGTGCCAGCAGTTTACAAGCCGTACAAGAGACCCAGTACTTC. Protein sequence: CASSLQAVQETQYF.